The 9 T cell receptor beta chains presented below share a single source sample, sequenced in a study of T cells in Graves' hyperthyroidism and ophthalmopathy. Researchers amplified the TCR beta CDR3 regions from RNA transcripts. The primer set for the first-round RT-PCR of the TCR CDR3 was HTBI. TCRdb used MiXCR to reprocess the multiplex PCR reads, holding one entry per CDR3 protein. This sample has 500,000 to 750,000 distinct CDR3 sequences; roughly 50% occur once, and the top ten carry approximately 7.5%. Sequencing input: peripheral blood or thyroid tissue (not recorded which). These TCRs come from a young woman with Graves' hyperthyroidism.

This clonotype was seen at least ten times. V usage is TRBV19 and J usage is TRBJ2-2, with 11 bases lining up with TRBD2. Germline V CDR1 and CDR2: LNHDA, SQIVND (reference sequence). This CDR3 spans 16 amino acids. The V segment lost 4 bases and the J segment 5 bases; nucleotides outside the gene matches: 6. The CDR3 region is CASSTTSGRNTGELFF. For the CDR3, the DNA is TGTGCCAGTAGTACTACTAGCGGGAGAAATACCGGGGAGCTGTTTTTT. Filled out from reference TRBV19 and TRBJ2-2, the complete variable domain reads DGGITQSPKYLFRKEGQNVTLSCEQNLNHDAMYWYRQDPGQGLRLIYYSQIVNDFQKGDIAEGYSVSREKKESFPLTVTSAQKNPTAFYLCASSTTSGRNTGELFFGEGSRLTVL.

V usage is TRBV4-2 and J usage is TRBJ1-6; D not resolved. CDR1 is LGHNA and CDR2 is YNFKEQ in the germline V gene. V was shortened by 0 bases and J by 8 bases, with 8 bases between the two germline ends. This CDR3 comprises 14 residues. CDR3 protein: CASSQDGSYSPLHF. The CDR3 DNA sequence: TGTGCCAGCAGCCAAGATGGCAGTTATTCACCCCTCCACTTT.

In regard to this clonotype: It is likely a read error, because the conserved phenylalanine at the end of the CDR3 is missing. The V gene is TRBV5-6, the J gene TRBJ2-6, with D maybe TRBD1 (6 bases). This CDR3 region has 15 residues. CDR1 is SGHDT and CDR2 is YYEEEE in the germline V gene. Trimming pared 4 bases from V and 4 bases from J, leaving 12 bases between. This chain's CDR3 is CASSPGAGGANVLTP. As DNA, the CDR3 is TGTGCCAGCAGCCCAGGGGCTGGCGGGGCCAACGTCCTGACTCCA.

V gene TRBV10-3 combines with J gene TRBJ2-5, with 11 positions matching TRBD2. Trimming removed 0 bases from V and 4 bases from J; junction bases left unmatched: 4. The CDR3 extends over 16 amino acids. Per germline, CDR1 ENHRY and CDR2 SYGVKD. The CDR3 is CAISESGLAGLETQYF. CDR3 nucleotide sequence: TGTGCCATCAGTGAGTCCGGACTAGCGGGCTTAGAGACCCAGTACTTC.

Many counts were recorded for this clonotype. V is TRBV4-1 and J is TRBJ1-1; D possibly corresponds to TRBD1 (5 bases). V was pared by 3 bases and J by 0 bases, with 20 bases between. The germline gives CDR1 MGHRA, CDR2 YSYEKL. CDR3 length equals 18 residues. As DNA, the CDR3 is TGCGCCAGCAGCCATAGGCCCGGGGCTGGAGCGGTGAACACTGAAGCTTTCTTT. It encodes CASSHRPGAGAVNTEAFF.

This clonotype was recorded once. J is TRBJ2-2 and V is TRBV4-1; tentative D call: TRBD1 (6 bases). Germline V gene sequence: CDR1 MGHRA, CDR2 YSYEKL. Trimming took 2 bases from V and 3 from J, leaving 10 bases between them. This CDR3 has 15 residues. As DNA, the CDR3 is TGCGCCAGCAGCCAATGGGACAAAGACACCGGGGAGCTGTTTTTT. Amino acid sequence: CASSQWDKDTGELFF.

This clonotype was observed at least ten times. The rearrangement joins TRBV2 to TRBJ1-5; no clear D. Trimming pared 6 bases from V and 1 base from J, leaving 13 bases between. Germline CDR1 reads SNHLY; CDR2 reads FYNNEI. This CDR3 contains 15 residues. CDR3 amino acids: CASSPQAASNQPQHF. The CDR3 DNA reads TGTGCCAGCAGCCCCCAAGCCGCCAGCAATCAGCCCCAGCATTTT.

This clonotype was detected ten times or more. The chain combines TRBV7-2 with TRBJ2-7; perhaps D is TRBD1 or TRBD2 (5 bases each). The length of the CDR3 is 15 residues. V was cut by 5 bases and J by 5 bases, with 19 bases left in between. Germline lookup yields CDR1 SGHTA and CDR2 FQGNSA. Here the CDR3 reads CASSHGRGLGDEQYF. Here the CDR3 DNA reads TGTGCCAGCAGCCATGGACGGGGATTAGGGGACGAGCAGTACTTC.

The chain combines TRBV11-2 with TRBJ2-4, with 7 positions matching TRBD1. This CDR3 region has 13 residues. Looked up from germline, CDR1 is SGHAT and CDR2 is FQNNGV. Trimming cost V 4 bases and J 3 bases; bases outside gene matches: 0. In nucleotides, the CDR3 is TGTGCCAGCAGCTGGGACAGCAAAAACATTCAGTACTTC. It codes for CASSWDSKNIQYF.